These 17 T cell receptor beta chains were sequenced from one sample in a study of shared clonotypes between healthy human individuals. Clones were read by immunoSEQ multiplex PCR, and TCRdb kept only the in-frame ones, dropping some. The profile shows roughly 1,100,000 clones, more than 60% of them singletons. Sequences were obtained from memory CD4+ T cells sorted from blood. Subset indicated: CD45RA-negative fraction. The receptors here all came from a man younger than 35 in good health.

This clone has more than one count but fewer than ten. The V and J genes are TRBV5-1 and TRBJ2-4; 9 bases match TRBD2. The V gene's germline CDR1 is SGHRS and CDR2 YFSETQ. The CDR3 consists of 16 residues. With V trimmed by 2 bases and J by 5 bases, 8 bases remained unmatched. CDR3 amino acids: CASSFTSGHSQNIQYF. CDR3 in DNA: TGCGCCAGCAGCTTCACTAGCGGGCACTCTCAAAACATTCAGTACTTC.

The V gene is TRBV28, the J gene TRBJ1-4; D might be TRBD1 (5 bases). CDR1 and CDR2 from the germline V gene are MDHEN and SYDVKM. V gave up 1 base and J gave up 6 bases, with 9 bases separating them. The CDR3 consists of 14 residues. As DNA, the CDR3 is TGTGCCAGCAGTTTATTTGGGGCAGATGAAAAACTGTTTTTT. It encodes CASSLFGADEKLFF.

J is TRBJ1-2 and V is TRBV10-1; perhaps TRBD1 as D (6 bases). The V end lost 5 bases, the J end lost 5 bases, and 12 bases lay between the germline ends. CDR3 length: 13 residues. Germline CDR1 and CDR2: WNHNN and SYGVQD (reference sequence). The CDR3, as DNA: TGCGCCAGCAGTCCCGGGGACACGTATGGCTACACCTTC. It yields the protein CASSPGDTYGYTF.

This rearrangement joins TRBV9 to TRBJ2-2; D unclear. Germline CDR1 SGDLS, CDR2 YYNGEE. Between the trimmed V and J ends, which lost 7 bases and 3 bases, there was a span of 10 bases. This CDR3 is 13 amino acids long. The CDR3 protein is CASGDRDTGELFF. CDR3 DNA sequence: TGTGCCAGCGGGGATAGGGACACCGGGGAGCTGTTTTTT.

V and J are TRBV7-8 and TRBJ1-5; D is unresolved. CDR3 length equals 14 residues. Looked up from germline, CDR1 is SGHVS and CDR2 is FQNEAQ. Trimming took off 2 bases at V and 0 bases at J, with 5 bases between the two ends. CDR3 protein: CASSLPYSNQPQHF. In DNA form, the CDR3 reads TGTGCCAGCAGCTTACCGTATAGCAATCAGCCCCAGCATTTT.

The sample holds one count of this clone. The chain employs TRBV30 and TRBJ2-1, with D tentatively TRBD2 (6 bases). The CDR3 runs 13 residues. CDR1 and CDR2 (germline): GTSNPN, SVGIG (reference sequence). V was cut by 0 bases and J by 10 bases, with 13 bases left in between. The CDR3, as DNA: TGTGCCTGGAGTGTAGAGTCTGGGAGGGAGCAGTTCTTC. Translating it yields CAWSVESGREQFF.

As DNA, the CDR3 is TGTGCCAGCAGCCTCTACCGACAGGTGGATGGCTACACCTTC. Its translation is CASSLYRQVDGYTF. The genes are TRBV5-4 and TRBJ1-2; TRBD1 might be the D (6 bases). Trimming removed 4 bases at V and 6 bases at J, with 16 bases between. The CDR3 is made up of 14 amino acids. CDR1 SGHNT and CDR2 YYREEE come from the germline V gene (reference sequence).

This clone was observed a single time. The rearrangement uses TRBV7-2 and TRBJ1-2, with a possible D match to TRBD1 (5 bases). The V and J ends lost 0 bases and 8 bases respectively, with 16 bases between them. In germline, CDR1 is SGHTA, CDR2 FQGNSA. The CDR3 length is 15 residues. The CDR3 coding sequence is TGTGCCAGCAGCTTAGCGGCATTAGGGGAAGGCGGCTACACCTTC. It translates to CASSLAALGEGGYTF.

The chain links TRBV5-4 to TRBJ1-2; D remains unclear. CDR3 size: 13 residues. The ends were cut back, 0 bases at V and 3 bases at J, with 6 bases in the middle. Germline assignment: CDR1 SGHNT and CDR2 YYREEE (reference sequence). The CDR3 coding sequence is TGTGCCAGCAGCTTGGGGACGGACTATGGCTACACCTTC. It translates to CASSLGTDYGYTF.

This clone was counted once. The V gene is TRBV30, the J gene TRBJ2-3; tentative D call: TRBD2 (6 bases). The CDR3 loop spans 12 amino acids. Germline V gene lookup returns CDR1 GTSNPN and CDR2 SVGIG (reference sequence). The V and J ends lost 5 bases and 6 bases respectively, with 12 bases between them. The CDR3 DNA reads TGTGCCTGGGGATCTGGGGGGGATACGCAGTATTTT. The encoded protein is CAWGSGGDTQYF.

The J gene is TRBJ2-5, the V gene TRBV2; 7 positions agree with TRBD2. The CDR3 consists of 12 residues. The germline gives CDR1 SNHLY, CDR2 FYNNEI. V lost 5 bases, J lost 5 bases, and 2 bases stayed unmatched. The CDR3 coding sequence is TGTGCCAGCAGTTCGCGGGGGGAGACCCAGTACTTC. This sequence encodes CASSSRGETQYF.

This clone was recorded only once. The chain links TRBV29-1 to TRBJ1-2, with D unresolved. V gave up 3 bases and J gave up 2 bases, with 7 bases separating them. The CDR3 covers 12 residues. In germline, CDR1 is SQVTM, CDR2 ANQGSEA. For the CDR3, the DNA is TGCAGCGTTGACGTCAGAAACTATGGCTACACCTTC. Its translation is CSVDVRNYGYTF.

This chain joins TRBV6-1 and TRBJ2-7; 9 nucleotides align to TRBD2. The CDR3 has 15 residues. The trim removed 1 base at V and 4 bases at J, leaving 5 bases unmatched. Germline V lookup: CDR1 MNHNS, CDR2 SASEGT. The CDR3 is CASSEVSSGTYEQYF. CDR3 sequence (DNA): TGTGCCAGCAGTGAAGTTTCTAGCGGGACTTACGAGCAGTACTTC.

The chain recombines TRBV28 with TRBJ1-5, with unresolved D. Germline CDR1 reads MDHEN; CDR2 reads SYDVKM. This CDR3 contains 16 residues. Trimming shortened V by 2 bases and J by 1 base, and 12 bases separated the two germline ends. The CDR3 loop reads CASSLGVKASNQPQHF. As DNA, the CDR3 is TGTGCCAGCAGTTTAGGGGTCAAGGCCAGCAATCAGCCCCAGCATTTT. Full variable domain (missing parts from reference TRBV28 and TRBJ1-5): DVKVTQSSRYLVKRTGEKVFLECVQDMDHENMFWYRQDPGLGLRLIYFSYDVKMKEKGDIPEGYSVSREKKERFSLILESASTNQTSMYLCASSLGVKASNQPQHFGDGTRLSIL.

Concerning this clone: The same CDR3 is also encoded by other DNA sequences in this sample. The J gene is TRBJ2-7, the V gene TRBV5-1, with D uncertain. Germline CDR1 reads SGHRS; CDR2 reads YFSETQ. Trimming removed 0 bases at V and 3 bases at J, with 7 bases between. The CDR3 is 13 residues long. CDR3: CASSLASGYEQYF. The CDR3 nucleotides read TGCGCCAGCAGCTTGGCATCGGGCTACGAGCAGTACTTC.

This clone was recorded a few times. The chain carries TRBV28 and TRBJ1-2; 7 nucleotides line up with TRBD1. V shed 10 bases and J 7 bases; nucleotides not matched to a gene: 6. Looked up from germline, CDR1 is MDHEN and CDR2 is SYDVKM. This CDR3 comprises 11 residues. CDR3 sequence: CATGTVFGYTF. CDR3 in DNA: TGTGCCACAGGGACAGTATTTGGCTACACCTTC.

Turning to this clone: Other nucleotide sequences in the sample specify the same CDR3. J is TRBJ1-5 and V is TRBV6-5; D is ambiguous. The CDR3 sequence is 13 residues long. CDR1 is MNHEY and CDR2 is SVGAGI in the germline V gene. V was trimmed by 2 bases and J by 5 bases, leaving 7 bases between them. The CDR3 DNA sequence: TGTGCCAGCAGTTACGAAAAGGATCAGCCCCAGCATTTT. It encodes CASSYEKDQPQHF.